This T cell receptor beta chain is from a study of cytomegalovirus exposure and HLA in healthy donors. Across the whole study: T cells numbering around 200 million yielded around 120 million unique TCR beta sequences in an earlier analysis. Study results and limitations: Most TCR beta V segments were productive about 87% or about 30% of the time in an earlier analysis. Presence/absence analyses supposed approximately even sequencing depth among donors.

The PCR was carried out with 60 Vbeta primers and 13 Jbeta primers. In the authors' methods: Counted up in a later analysis, unique TCR beta chains came to 65 million to 100 million, with around 11 million shared. The method was immunoSEQ multiplex PCR; TCRdb's version includes in-frame clones alone and lacks a portion of them. V and J calls and clone size are as listed in that table; D and trimming were resolved from the DNA. The table lists about 230,000 clones, approximately 90% of them singletons. Note on this clone: The antigen is not known.

Per germline, CDR1 ENHRY and CDR2 SYGVKD. The V end was cut by 4 bases, the J end by 6 bases, with 15 bases between. This CDR3 is 14 amino acids long. The genes are TRBV10-3 and TRBJ1-2; TRBD1 might be the D (6 bases). This receptor was taken from a woman younger than 35 in good health and CMV-seronegative. Sequences were obtained from PBMCs. The chain's CDR3 is CAISAPGTLNGYTF. As DNA, the CDR3 is TGTGCCATCAGTGCGCCCGGGACATTAAATGGCTACACCTTC.